These 4 T cell receptor beta chains originate from one sample sequenced in a study of PD-1 blockade in classical Hodgkin lymphoma. Described time point: cycle 4 day 1 (C4D1), after around six weeks of nivolumab. Autologous stem cell transplantation was followed by relapse in every patient, and brentuximab vedotin exposure varied. Some clones are missing from TCRdb's copy, which holds only in-frame ones; the method was immunoSEQ multiplex PCR. The sample lists tens of thousands of clones, less than 95% occurring once. Sequences were derived from peripheral blood mononuclear cells (PBMCs), sampled before the fourth cycle of nivolumab. Every receptor here comes from a human donor with classical Hodgkin lymphoma.

The genes are TRBV29-1 and TRBJ2-3; D unclear. CDR3 length: 14 residues. In germline, CDR1 is SQVTM, CDR2 ANQGSEA. Trimming shortened V by 4 bases and J by 2 bases, and 13 bases separated the two germline ends. In DNA form, the CDR3 reads TGCAGCGTTGGGACCCACGACAACACAGATACGCAGTATTTT. Translated: CSVGTHDNTDTQYF.

V usage is TRBV5-8 and J usage is TRBJ2-1; no clear D gene. V dropped 2 bases and J dropped 1 base, with 7 bases sitting between them. The germline V gene encodes CDR1 SGHTS and CDR2 YDEGEE. CDR3 size: 14 residues. CDR3 in DNA: TGTGCCAGCAGCTTATCGGGTTCCTACAATGAGCAGTTCTTC. It codes for CASSLSGSYNEQFF.

This chain joins TRBV19 and TRBJ2-5; no clear D. V lost 1 base, J lost 4 bases, and 10 bases lay in between. Looked up from germline, CDR1 is LNHDA and CDR2 is SQIVND (reference sequence). The CDR3 covers 14 residues. The CDR3 DNA is TGTGCCAGTAGTATAGTCGGGCTGCGAGAGACCCAGTACTTC. It translates to CASSIVGLRETQYF.

This chain uses TRBV5-6 with TRBJ1-2; a possible D gene is TRBD1 (5 bases). V gave up 2 bases and J gave up 4 bases, with 12 bases separating them. The germline V gene has CDR1 SGHDT and CDR2 YYEEEE. This CDR3 contains 14 residues. The CDR3 region has the DNA TGTGCCAGCAGCTTTGGGGAAGGGGTCTATGGCTACACCTTC. Residues: CASSFGEGVYGYTF.